This record looks at one T cell receptor beta chain sequence and its context. The repertoire was sequenced with immunoSEQ multiplex PCR; TCRdb's copy has only in-frame clones and lacks some. This sample has 150,000 or so clones; approximately 86% occur once, and the top ten carry 1% to 1.5%. Germline loops: CDR1 SGHVS, CDR2 FQNEAQ. Germline trimming cut 1 base from V and 6 bases from J; bases unmatched to any gene: 9. This CDR3 is built from 15 residues. The sample is drawn from a study of blood T cell repertoires in COVID-19. Study details: From the United States, Italy and Spain came samples of acute and convalescent COVID-19.

This sequence was found in a man aged 55 to 70 who had recovered from COVID-19. The material sequenced was peripheral blood. V gene TRBV7-8 combines with J gene TRBJ2-7, with 7 bases fitting TRBD1. Here the CDR3 DNA reads TGTGCCAGCAGCTTAGGAGACAGGGATGGAGCCGAGCAGTACTTC. It codes for CASSLGDRDGAEQYF.